This T cell receptor beta chain was found in a study of blood T cell repertoires in COVID-19. In the original processing: Reference gene primer amplification in the assay estimated nucleated cell counts. The protocol was immunoSEQ multiplex PCR, while the TCRdb copy is restricted to in-frame clones and leaves out a portion. That table gives V, J and clone size, and the DNA gave D and trimming. The data show roughly 200,000 clones, with roughly 80% seen just once and roughly 13% held by the top ten. The CDR3 spans 15 residues. In germline, CDR1 is SQVTM, CDR2 ANQGSEA. Trimming stripped 7 bases from V and 3 bases from J, with 19 bases between.

This TCR was recovered from a middle-aged man who had recovered from COVID-19. The chain carries TRBV29-1 and TRBJ2-1; possible D gene TRBD2, 7 bases. Sequenced sample: peripheral blood. CDR3 protein: CSARSGGDHYNEQFF. The CDR3 bases are TGCAGCGCCCGCTCGGGGGGCGATCACTACAATGAGCAGTTCTTC.